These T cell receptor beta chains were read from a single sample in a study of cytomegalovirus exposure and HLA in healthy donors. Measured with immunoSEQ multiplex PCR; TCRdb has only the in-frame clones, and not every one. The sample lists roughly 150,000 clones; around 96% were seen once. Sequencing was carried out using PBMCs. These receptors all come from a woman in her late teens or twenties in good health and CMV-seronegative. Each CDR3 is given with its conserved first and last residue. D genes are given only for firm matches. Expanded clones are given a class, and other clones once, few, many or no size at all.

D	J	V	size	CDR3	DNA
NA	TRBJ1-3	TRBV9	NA	CASSPGDPGNTIYF	TGTGCCAGCAGCCCAGGGGACCCTGGAAACACCATATATTTT
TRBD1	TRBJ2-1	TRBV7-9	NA	CASSPQTGQGRFGEQFF	TGTGCCAGCAGCCCGCAAACTGGACAGGGGAGGTTCGGTGAGCAGTTCTTC
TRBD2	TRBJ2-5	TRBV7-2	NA	CASSLEGSGAAEYF	TGTGCCAGCAGCTTAGAAGGTAGCGGGGCGGCCGAGTACTTC
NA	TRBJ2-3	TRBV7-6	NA	CASSSGSTRTGTQYF	TGTGCCAGCAGCTCCGGCAGTACCCGCACGGGAACGCAGTATTTT
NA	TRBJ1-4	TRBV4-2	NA	CASSQEVRGPSEKLFF	TGTGCCAGCAGCCAAGAAGTGCGGGGGCCGTCTGAAAAACTGTTTTTT
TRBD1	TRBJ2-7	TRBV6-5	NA	CALGQGYEQYF	TGTGCCTTGGGACAGGGCTACGAGCAGTACTTC
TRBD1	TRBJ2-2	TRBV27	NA	CASSYRQGSGELFF	TGTGCCAGCAGTTATAGACAGGGGAGCGGGGAGCTGTTTTTT
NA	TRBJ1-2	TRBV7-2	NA	CASSSQQGSEVDYGYTF	TGTGCCAGCAGCTCTCAACAGGGATCCGAGGTAGACTATGGCTACACCTTC
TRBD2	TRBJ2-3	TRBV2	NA	CASTLDPGLAVNTQYF	TGTGCCAGCACCCTAGATCCGGGACTAGCTGTAAATACGCAGTATTTT
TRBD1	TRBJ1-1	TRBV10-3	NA	CAISESDRGRAEAFF	TGTGCCATCAGTGAGTCGGACAGGGGGCGCGCTGAAGCTTTCTTT
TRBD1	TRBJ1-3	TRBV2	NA	CASSGTGVDSGNTIYF	TGTGCCAGCAGCGGGACAGGGGTGGACTCTGGAAACACCATATATTTT
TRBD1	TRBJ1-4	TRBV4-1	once	CASSQGGQGRELFF	TGCGCCAGCAGCCAGGGGGGACAGGGGCGGGAACTGTTTTTT